This passage covers 21 T cell receptor beta chains from one sample sequenced in a study of shared clonotypes between healthy human individuals. Measured with immunoSEQ multiplex PCR; TCRdb has only the in-frame clones, and not every one. The table shows 1.5 million to 2.5 million clones, with just under 95% occurring only once. The naive CD8 fraction comprised CD45RO-negative cells positively selected for CCR7 and excluded terminally differentiated effector memory CD45RA+ cells. Sequencing was performed on naive CD8+ T cells sorted from blood. These receptors all come from a man in his late teens or twenties in good health.

The V call is TRBV4-1, the J call TRBJ1-4; the D gene is possibly TRBD1 (6 bases). The CDR3 has 11 amino acids. Germline CDR1 and CDR2: MGHRA and YSYEKL. Trimming pared 5 bases from V and 12 bases from J, leaving 10 bases between. The CDR3 nucleotides read TGCGCCAGCAGCAGGGACACGGAACTGTTTTTT. Amino acid sequence: CASSRDTELFF.

The chain has TRBV27 and TRBJ2-3, with unresolved D. This CDR3 has 11 amino acids. Per the germline V gene, CDR1 is MNHEY and CDR2 is SMNVEV (reference sequence). V was cut by 6 bases and J by 6 bases, with 7 bases left in between. This CDR3 reads CASRVGDTQYF. In DNA form, the CDR3 reads TGTGCCAGCAGGGTGGGGGATACGCAGTATTTT.

The J gene is TRBJ1-2, the V gene TRBV13; D is unclear. CDR3 length equals 15 residues. Trimming removed 0 bases at V and 4 bases at J, with 12 bases between. Germline V gene lookup returns CDR1 PRHDT and CDR2 FYEKMQ (reference sequence). CDR3 in amino acids: CASSLGLTDPYGYTF. CDR3 DNA sequence: TGTGCCAGCAGCTTAGGCCTTACGGACCCCTATGGCTACACCTTC.

V usage is TRBV25-1 and J usage is TRBJ2-3; weak D call: TRBD1 (7 bases). The CDR3 runs to 17 residues. The V end lost 1 base, the J end lost 2 bases, and 16 bases lay between the germline ends. Germline V gives CDR1 MGHDK, CDR2 SYGVNS. The CDR3 sequence: CASSESPGGFYTDTQYF. The CDR3 nucleotides are TGTGCCAGCAGTGAATCCCCAGGGGGGTTTTACACAGATACGCAGTATTTT.

V gene TRBV28 combines with J gene TRBJ1-5, with 7 bases fitting TRBD1. The germline CDR1 and CDR2 sequences are MDHEN and SYDVKM. The CDR3 runs 14 residues. Trimming cost V 6 bases and J 1 base; bases outside gene matches: 3. CDR3 sequence (DNA): TGTGCCAGCAGCCCACAGGGGAGCAATCAGCCCCAGCATTTT. Translating gives CASSPQGSNQPQHF.

The rearrangement joins TRBV6-5 to TRBJ2-2; D might be TRBD1 or TRBD2, each matching 7 bases. V lost 4 bases and J lost 3, with 9 bases in between. In germline, CDR1 is MNHEY, CDR2 SVGAGI. This CDR3 has 14 residues. The CDR3 sequence: CASSSGGDTGELFF. Here the CDR3 DNA reads TGTGCCAGCAGTTCAGGGGGGGACACCGGGGAGCTGTTTTTT.

V is TRBV5-1 and J is TRBJ1-1, with D possibly being TRBD1 (6 bases). The CDR3 has 16 amino acids. V was trimmed by 0 bases and J by 5 bases, leaving 17 bases between them. The germline V gene has CDR1 SGHRS and CDR2 YFSETQ. The CDR3, as DNA: TGCGCCAGCAGCTTGGACGGTAGGGCAGGGGAAACTGAAGCTTTCTTT. As protein: CASSLDGRAGETEAFF.

This clone was seen only once. The chain links TRBV9 to TRBJ1-3; 7 bases are a match to TRBD1. Germline assignment: CDR1 SGDLS and CDR2 YYNGEE. V trimming: 4 bases; J trimming: 0 bases; junction bases outside the gene matches: 7. The CDR3 has 16 amino acids. Written as DNA, the CDR3 is TGTGCCAGCAGCTCCCTACAGGGGAACTCTGGAAACACCATATATTTT. This encodes CASSSLQGNSGNTIYF.

The genes are TRBV27 and TRBJ1-2; TRBD1 matches 9 bases. This CDR3 spans 14 amino acids. The germline gives CDR1 MNHEY, CDR2 SMNVEV (reference sequence). The ends lost 3 bases at V and 5 bases at J; junction bases unmatched: 4. CDR3 coding DNA: TGTGCCAGCAGTTTCCACGGACAGGGGTATGGCTACACCTTC. It translates to CASSFHGQGYGYTF.

Comments on this clone: The same CDR3 arises from other DNA sequences in this sample as well. The rearrangement joins TRBV9 to TRBJ2-5; 10 bases line up with TRBD1. The junction had 1 base not matched to a gene; V was cut back by 0 bases and J by 2 bases. Germline V gives CDR1 SGDLS, CDR2 YYNGEE. The CDR3 runs 15 residues. The CDR3 region is CASSVEGQGQETQYF. CDR3 DNA: TGTGCCAGCAGCGTAGAGGGACAGGGGCAAGAGACCCAGTACTTC.

The chain combines TRBV4-3 with TRBJ1-5; weak D call: TRBD1 (6 bases). Trimming pared 0 bases from V and 0 bases from J, leaving 18 bases between. The germline V gene has CDR1 LGHNA and CDR2 YSLEER. The CDR3 spans 19 residues. The CDR3 DNA is TGCGCCAGCAGCCAAGACCTGGGACATGGAATCAATAGCAATCAGCCCCAGCATTTT. Protein: CASSQDLGHGINSNQPQHF.

The chain recombines TRBV2 with TRBJ2-5; D not resolved. This CDR3 region has 13 residues. V was clipped by 6 bases and J by 4 bases, with 12 bases between them. Looked up from germline, CDR1 is SNHLY and CDR2 is FYNNEI. Here the CDR3 DNA reads TGTGCCAGCAGCAGCTATCTCGGAGAGACCCAGTACTTC. This encodes CASSSYLGETQYF.

This chain joins TRBV6-5 and TRBJ1-6; D remains unclear. V lost 2 bases to trimming and J lost 10 bases, with 15 bases between them. The V gene's germline CDR1 is MNHEY and CDR2 SVGAGI. This CDR3 contains 15 residues. CDR3 sequence: CASSYDTGPLSPLHF. The CDR3 coding sequence is TGTGCCAGCAGTTACGATACCGGTCCCCTATCACCCCTCCACTTT.

V is TRBV9 and J is TRBJ2-1; the D gene could be TRBD1 or TRBD2 (5 bases each). The CDR3 consists of 14 residues. CDR1 is SGDLS, CDR2 YYNGEE, per germline. V dropped 0 bases and J dropped 12 bases, with 16 bases sitting between them. The CDR3 region has the DNA TGTGCCAGCAGCGTAGCCGGGACCAGCTCCGGGCAGTTCTTC. Its protein is CASSVAGTSSGQFF.

This clone was detected only once. CDR3 amino acids: CASSDRQGANEKLFF. CDR3 in DNA: TGTGCCAGCAGCGATAGACAGGGGGCTAATGAAAAACTGTTTTTT. The chain is built from TRBV5-4 and TRBJ1-4; TRBD1 matches at 9 bases. CDR1 and CDR2 from the germline V gene are SGHNT and YYREEE (reference sequence). The J segment lost 3 bases and the V segment lost 4 bases, leaving 4 bases of the junction unmatched. CDR3 length equals 15 residues.

In the case of this clone: It is unclear where the CDR3 begins or ends on the DNA, so no DNA is shown, and the CDR3 is as TCRdb lists it. The chain links TRBV21-1 to TRBJ2-2; no DNA check was done on the table's D call, TRBD2. TRBV21-1 is shown as a pseudogene. The CDR3 is 13 amino acids in total, end residues counted. CDR3 in amino acids: CASSTPTPGSCFF.

This chain links TRBV7-9 with TRBJ2-5; D call uncertain. The CDR3 is 12 residues long. Trimming removed 3 bases at V and 5 bases at J, with 7 bases between. Germline lookup yields CDR1 SEHNR and CDR2 FQNEAQ (reference sequence). DNA for the CDR3: TGTGCCAGCAGCTTTCCACTGGAGACCCAGTACTTC. Encoded protein: CASSFPLETQYF.

The table lists this clone with a count of one. Other DNA sequences in this specimen translate into the identical CDR3. The chain couples TRBV4-3 to TRBJ2-5; D gene unclear. The CDR3 extends over 13 amino acids. Trimming removed 0 bases at V and 4 bases at J, with 6 bases between. From germline, CDR1 is LGHNA and CDR2 YSLEER. This CDR3 reads CASSQDIGETQYF. The CDR3 DNA reads as TGCGCCAGCAGCCAAGATATCGGAGAGACCCAGTACTTC.

V is TRBV19 and J is TRBJ2-2; 7 bases are a match to TRBD2. CDR1 is LNHDA, CDR2 SQIVND, per germline (reference sequence). The J segment lost 4 bases and the V segment lost 5 bases, leaving 4 bases of the junction unmatched. There are 14 residues in the CDR3. This chain's CDR3 is CASSWGGSTGELFF. As DNA, the CDR3 is TGTGCCAGTAGTTGGGGAGGGAGCACCGGGGAGCTGTTTTTT. The complete variable domain, with remaining parts taken from reference TRBV19 and TRBJ2-2, reads DGGITQSPKYLFRKEGQNVTLSCEQNLNHDAMYWYRQDPGQGLRLIYYSQIVNDFQKGDIAEGYSVSREKKESFPLTVTSAQKNPTAFYLCASSWGGSTGELFFGEGSRLTVL.

The chain has TRBV7-9 and TRBJ2-5; 9 nucleotides match TRBD1. CDR3 length: 15 residues. CDR1 is SEHNR and CDR2 is FQNEAQ in the germline V gene (reference sequence). V trimming: 5 bases; J trimming: 5 bases; junction bases outside the gene matches: 9. CDR3 in DNA: TGTGCCAGCAGCCCACGGGACAGGGAGAGGGAGACCCAGTACTTC. Its protein is CASSPRDRERETQYF. Full variable domain (remainder filled in from reference TRBV7-9 and TRBJ2-5): DTGVSQNPRHKITKRGQNVTFRCDPISEHNRLYWYRQTLGQGPEFLTYFQNEAQLEKSRLLSDRFSAERPKGSFSTLEIQRTEQGDSAMYLCASSPRDRERETQYFGPGTRLLVL.

The chain links TRBV29-1 to TRBJ2-5; perhaps TRBD2 as D (6 bases). The CDR3 has 15 residues. The germline CDR1 and CDR2 sequences are SQVTM and ANQGSEA. V was cut by 6 bases and J by 5 bases, with 22 bases left in between. The CDR3 coding sequence is TGCAGCGTGCGCACAGGAGGGGTCGCGGGGGAGACCCAGTACTTC. Encoded protein: CSVRTGGVAGETQYF.